The T cell receptor (beta chain) described here comes from a study of CD8 T cells in ankylosing spondylitis. The CDR3 length is 17 residues. CDR1 and CDR2 from the germline V gene are SGHVS and FQNEAQ. The ends were cut back, 1 base at V and 5 bases at J, with 20 bases in the middle. TCRdb passed the 5' RACE reads through MiXCR, listing each CDR3 protein once. This sample has approximately 540,000 distinct CDR3 sequences, with about an eighth found just once. Broader study findings: Apparently characteristic of ankylosing spondylitis blood was a TCR beta motif (roughly eight highly homologous variants).

This clonotype was seen a handful of times. Its matching antigen is unknown. This chain uses TRBV7-8 with TRBJ1-2, with a weak D call TRBD1 (5 bases). The sequenced sample consisted of blood, either unsorted or a sorted T cell fraction (not recorded which). The TCR was taken from a male donor with ankylosing spondylitis. The chain's CDR3 is CASSLVVGTREDYGYTF. CDR3 nucleotide sequence: TGTGCCAGCAGCTTAGTCGTAGGGACCAGAGAAGATTATGGCTACACCTTC.